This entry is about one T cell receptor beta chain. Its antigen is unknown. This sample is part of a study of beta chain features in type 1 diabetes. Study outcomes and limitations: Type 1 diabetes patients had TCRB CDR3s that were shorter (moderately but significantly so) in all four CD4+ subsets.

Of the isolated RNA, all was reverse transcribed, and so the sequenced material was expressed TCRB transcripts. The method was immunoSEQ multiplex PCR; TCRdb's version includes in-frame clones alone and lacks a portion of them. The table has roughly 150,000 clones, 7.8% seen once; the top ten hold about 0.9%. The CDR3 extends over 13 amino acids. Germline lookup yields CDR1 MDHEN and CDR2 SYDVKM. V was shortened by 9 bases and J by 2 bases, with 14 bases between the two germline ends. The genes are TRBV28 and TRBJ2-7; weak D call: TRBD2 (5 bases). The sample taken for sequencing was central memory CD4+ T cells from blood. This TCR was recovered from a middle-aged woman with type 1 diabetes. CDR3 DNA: TGTGCCAGTCAGGACTCTCGGACCTACGAGCAGTACTTC. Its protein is CASQDSRTYEQYF.